The present T cell receptor beta chain was sequenced within a study of T-cell memory formation after mild COVID-19. Overall study results and limits: Most CD4+ clones that shrank were in CM and EM, while CD8+ ones turned up in EMRA.

TCRdb called the 5' RACE reads again in MiXCR, with one record for every CDR3 protein. The sample has tens of thousands of distinct CDR3 sequences, around 12% seen once; the top ten hold almost 25%. This clonotype was observed many times. Its antigen remains unknown. The receptor was isolated from a young man who had mild COVID-19 (a few samples of this study predate the infection). Cell type and time point are not known. Source material: PBMCs or a T cell subset sorted from them (not recorded which).

The CDR3, as DNA: TGTGCCAGCAGCCCCCAGGGACAGAAAGTGACCGGGGAGCTGTTTTTT. Its translation: CASSPQGQKVTGELFF. The V and J genes are TRBV3-1 and TRBJ2-2, with 7 bases matching TRBD1. The germline V gene has CDR1 LGHDT and CDR2 YNNKEL (reference sequence). With 4 bases clipped from V and 5 bases from J, the junction kept 10 bases outside the gene matches. The CDR3 loop spans 16 amino acids.